This passage covers 8 T cell receptor beta chains from one sample sequenced in a study of blood T cell repertoires in COVID-19. TCRdb's table, derived via immunoSEQ multiplex PCR, lists solely in-frame clones and lacks some. The repertoire holds 260,000 or so clones, around 83% seen once, with 4.5% to 7% in the top ten. Sequencing was performed on peripheral blood. Receptors were obtained from a man older than 75 with acute or convalescent COVID-19.

CDR3 sequence (DNA): TGTGCCAGCACCTCCCCGAGTAGCAATCAGCCCCAGCATTTT. Its protein is CASTSPSSNQPQHF. The V and J genes are TRBV6-5 and TRBJ1-5; D not resolved. CDR1 MNHEY and CDR2 SVGAGI come from the germline V gene. The length of the CDR3 is 14 residues. Trimming took 7 bases from V and 0 from J, leaving 10 bases between them.

The chain employs TRBV5-4 and TRBJ1-2, with 10 bases matching TRBD1. There are 14 residues in the CDR3. V was clipped by 4 bases and J by 8 bases; unmatched bases: 8. Germline V gene sequence: CDR1 SGHNT, CDR2 YYREEE (reference sequence). The CDR3 DNA follows: TGTGCCAGCAGCCTATTGACAGGGGGCGAAGGCTACACCTTC. Amino acids: CASSLLTGGEGYTF.

The rearrangement uses TRBV5-1 and TRBJ1-4; D possibly corresponds to TRBD1 (5 bases). V shed 3 bases and J shed 2 bases, with 11 bases lying between them. Germline CDR1 and CDR2: SGHRS and YFSETQ. This CDR3 spans 15 amino acids. This CDR3 reads CASSWTTDTNEKLFF. The CDR3 DNA reads as TGCGCCAGCAGCTGGACGACAGACACTAATGAAAAACTGTTTTTT. Using reference TRBV5-1 and TRBJ1-4 for the parts outside the CDR3, the full variable domain is KAGVTQTPRYLIKTRGQQVTLSCSPISGHRSVSWYQQTPGQGLQFLFEYFSETQRNKGNFPGRFSGRQFSNSRSEMNVSTLELGDSALYLCASSWTTDTNEKLFFGSGTQLSVL.

V is TRBV7-8 and J is TRBJ1-1; D is possibly TRBD1 (5 bases). Trimming shortened V by 4 bases and J by 3 bases, and 12 bases separated the two germline ends. Germline V gene data show CDR1 as SGHVS and CDR2 as FQNEAQ. The CDR3 covers 14 residues. The CDR3 DNA reads as TGTGCCAGCAGCTCGTTCCTGGGGCACACTGAAGCTTTCTTT. This gives the protein CASSSFLGHTEAFF.

This clone has a handful of counts. The chain recombines TRBV3-1 (or the pseudogene TRBV3-2) with TRBJ2-2; D is unclear. V gave up 3 bases and J gave up 6 bases, with 11 bases separating them. The CDR3 consists of 14 residues. CDR1 and CDR2 from the germline V gene are LGHDT and YNNKEL (reference sequence). The CDR3 loop is CASSQQALPGELFF. CDR3 in DNA: TGTGCCAGCAGCCAGCAGGCTTTACCCGGGGAGCTGTTTTTT.

The rearrangement links TRBV5-1 to TRBJ2-2, with a weak D call TRBD1 (5 bases). Germline V gene lookup returns CDR1 SGHRS and CDR2 YFSETQ. CDR3 length: 16 amino acids. V was cut by 0 bases and J by 0 bases, with 9 bases left in between. CDR3 nucleotide sequence: TGCGCCAGCAGCTTGGCCTCAGGGACGAACACCGGGGAGCTGTTTTTT. It yields the protein CASSLASGTNTGELFF. The full variable domain, with the rest looked up from reference TRBV5-1 and TRBJ2-2, is KAGVTQTPRYLIKTRGQQVTLSCSPISGHRSVSWYQQTPGQGLQFLFEYFSETQRNKGNFPGRFSGRQFSNSRSEMNVSTLELGDSALYLCASSLASGTNTGELFFGEGSRLTVL.

In its sample, this clone was seen a few times. This chain links TRBV27 with TRBJ2-7, with unresolved D. The CDR3 is 13 residues long. V gave up 8 bases and J gave up 6 bases, with 17 bases separating them. CDR1 MNHEY and CDR2 SMNVEV come from the germline V gene (reference sequence). CDR3 in amino acids: CASRPTKSGEQYF. The CDR3 coding sequence is TGTGCCAGCCGACCCACCAAGTCGGGCGAGCAGTACTTC.

The chain is built from TRBV9 and TRBJ1-3; D possibly corresponds to TRBD1 (5 bases). The CDR3 totals 15 residues. Germline values: CDR1 SGDLS, CDR2 YYNGEE. With 3 bases removed from V and 4 bases from J, the gap between germline ends came to 14 bases. Here the CDR3 reads CASSASGGPGNTIYF. CDR3 nucleotides: TGTGCCAGCAGCGCTAGCGGGGGTCCCGGAAACACCATATATTTT.